This T cell receptor (beta chain) was identified in a study of cytomegalovirus exposure and HLA in healthy donors. V gave up 2 bases and J gave up 6 bases; unmatched junction bases: 4. Germline-derived CDR1 and CDR2 are SEHNR and FQNEAQ (reference sequence). This CDR3 spans 14 amino acids. PCR was performed using 60 Vbeta and 13 Jbeta primers. TCRdb's table, derived via immunoSEQ multiplex PCR, lists solely in-frame clones and lacks some. The sample includes 100,000 to 150,000 clones, approximately 79% of them seen just once. Sequencing input: PBMCs. This TCR came from a man aged 30 to 45 in good health and CMV-seronegative. This sequence joins TRBV7-9 and TRBJ1-5, with 7 nucleotides matching TRBD1. CDR3 nucleotides: TGTGCCAGCAGCTTAATGGGGGACAGTCAGCCCCAGCATTTT. Its translation: CASSLMGDSQPQHF.